The 14 T cell receptor beta chains below all came from one sample that was sequenced in a study of T cell responses to AZD1222 COVID-19 vaccine. The repertoire was sequenced with immunoSEQ multiplex PCR; TCRdb's copy has only in-frame clones and lacks some. The sample has 95,000 to 150,000 clones, roughly 90% seen once; the top ten hold just under 10%. Sequenced here: peripheral blood, sampled on day 0 of AZD1222 vaccination. The receptor source for this set is an adult in good health.

This sequence joins TRBV2 and TRBJ2-5, with 12 bases aligning to TRBD2. V gave up 6 bases and J gave up 4 bases; unmatched junction bases: 15. This CDR3 has 18 amino acids. CDR1 is SNHLY and CDR2 is FYNNEI in the germline V gene. The CDR3 DNA follows: TGTGCCAGCAGCTTCCCCTGGGGGACTAGCGGGTCCGGAGAGACCCAGTACTTC. It encodes CASSFPWGTSGSGETQYF.

The chain recombines TRBV2 with TRBJ2-2; 10 bases match TRBD1. Losses at the gene ends were 6 bases for V and 1 base for J; bases not matched to a gene: 5. The germline V gene has CDR1 SNHLY and CDR2 FYNNEI. The CDR3 has 16 residues. The CDR3 sequence is CASRETGGVNTGELFF. CDR3 nucleotide sequence: TGTGCCAGCAGGGAGACAGGGGGCGTGAACACCGGGGAGCTGTTTTTT. Filled out from reference TRBV2 and TRBJ2-2, the complete variable domain reads EPEVTQTPSHQVTQMGQEVILRCVPISNHLYFYWYRQILGQKVEFLVSFYNNEISEKSEIFDDQFSVERPDGSNFTLKIRSTKLEDSAMYFCASRETGGVNTGELFFGEGSRLTVL.

The V call is TRBV7-9, the J call TRBJ1-2, with D perhaps TRBD1 (6 bases). The CDR3 length is 16 residues. V lost 1 base and J 3 bases, leaving 15 bases between the germline ends. Germline CDR1 reads SEHNR; CDR2 reads FQNEAQ (reference sequence). CDR3 in amino acids: CASSLVGRQVDYGYTF. The CDR3 DNA is TGTGCCAGCAGCTTAGTGGGGCGACAGGTGGACTATGGCTACACCTTC.

CDR3 protein: CASSPGTGNQPQHF. DNA for the CDR3: TGTGCCAGCAGCCCCGGGACAGGGAATCAGCCCCAGCATTTT. The rearrangement uses TRBV7-9 and TRBJ1-5; 9 bases map to TRBD1. This CDR3 spans 14 amino acids. Germline V gene sequence: CDR1 SEHNR, CDR2 FQNEAQ (reference sequence). V shed 5 bases and J 4 bases; nucleotides not matched to a gene: 3. Supplemented by reference TRBV7-9 and TRBJ1-5, the full variable domain reads DTGVSQNPRHKITKRGQNVTFRCDPISEHNRLYWYRQTLGQGPEFLTYFQNEAQLEKSRLLSDRFSAERPKGSFSTLEIQRTEQGDSAMYLCASSPGTGNQPQHFGDGTRLSIL.

The chain links TRBV28 to TRBJ1-3; D remains ambiguous. This CDR3 comprises 15 residues. Deletions cut 5 bases from V and 0 bases from J, with 11 bases between. Germline V lookup: CDR1 MDHEN, CDR2 SYDVKM. CDR3 protein: CASSTVLLSGNTIYF. For the CDR3, the DNA is TGTGCCAGCAGTACAGTTCTGCTCTCTGGAAACACCATATATTTT. The full variable domain, in which reference TRBV28 and TRBJ1-3 provide the parts outside the CDR3, is DVKVTQSSRYLVKRTGEKVFLECVQDMDHENMFWYRQDPGLGLRLIYFSYDVKMKEKGDIPEGYSVSREKKERFSLILESASTNQTSMYLCASSTVLLSGNTIYFGEGSWLTVV.

The rearrangement links TRBV27 to TRBJ1-1; D might be TRBD1 (6 bases). This CDR3 has 14 residues. V lost 2 bases and J lost 7, with 14 bases in between. Germline loops: CDR1 MNHEY, CDR2 SMNVEV (reference sequence). CDR3 sequence (DNA): TGTGCCAGCAGTTTACGACAGGCCGGCGTTGAAGCTTTCTTT. This gives the protein CASSLRQAGVEAFF.

V is TRBV4-2 and J is TRBJ2-5; the match to TRBD2 covers 12 bases. The V and J ends lost 0 bases and 5 bases, in that order; junction bases with no gene match: 4. This CDR3 region has 16 residues. The germline V gene has CDR1 LGHNA and CDR2 YNFKEQ. The CDR3 coding sequence is TGTGCCAGCAGCCAAGATCCTAGCGGGGGGGCGGAGACCCAGTACTTC. Translating it yields CASSQDPSGGAETQYF.

This sequence joins TRBV14 and TRBJ2-7; TRBD2 matches 10 bases. This CDR3 has 15 amino acids. The V gene end was trimmed by 5 bases and the J gene end by 2 bases; junction bases not matched to a gene: 6. Germline CDR1 and CDR2: SGHDN and FVKESK. The CDR3: CASSLLAGIAYEQYF. The CDR3 nucleotides read TGTGCCAGCAGCTTACTAGCGGGGATAGCCTACGAGCAGTACTTC.

The CDR3: CASSGKGLAGGPSYNEQFF. CDR3 in DNA: TGTGCCAGCAGCGGAAAGGGACTAGCGGGGGGGCCCTCCTACAATGAGCAGTTCTTC. This chain uses TRBV5-6 with TRBJ2-1; 16 nucleotides match TRBD2. This CDR3 spans 19 amino acids. V was pared by 4 bases and J by 0 bases, with 7 bases of the junction left unmatched. Germline lookup yields CDR1 SGHDT and CDR2 YYEEEE.

The CDR3 coding sequence is TGCGCCAGCAGCGCCGGGACAGGGACCTACGAGCAGTACTTC. Translation gives CASSAGTGTYEQYF. The chain links TRBV5-1 to TRBJ2-7; 9 nucleotides match TRBD1. The germline V gene has CDR1 SGHRS and CDR2 YFSETQ. With 4 bases clipped from V and 2 bases from J, the junction kept 4 bases outside the gene matches. CDR3 length: 14 amino acids.

This chain links TRBV4-2 with TRBJ1-2; a possible D gene is TRBD1 (5 bases). In germline, CDR1 is LGHNA, CDR2 YNFKEQ. This CDR3 has 14 residues. Trimming pared 2 bases from V and 8 bases from J, leaving 15 bases between. The CDR3 is CASSQRSGIEGYTF. The CDR3 nucleotides are TGTGCCAGCAGCCAACGGTCAGGGATCGAGGGCTACACCTTC.

Here the CDR3 DNA reads TGTGCCAGCAGTTACTTGGCGGGAGGGCCGGATGAGCAGTTCTTC. Protein product: CASSYLAGGPDEQFF. The rearrangement uses TRBV6-5 and TRBJ2-1, with 9 bases identical to TRBD2. Germline loops: CDR1 MNHEY, CDR2 SVGAGI. V dropped 1 base and J dropped 8; count of bases not matched to a gene: 6. The length of the CDR3 is 15 residues.

V gene TRBV12-3 or TRBV12-4 combines with J gene TRBJ1-2, with D uncertain. The V end lost 2 bases, the J end lost 8 bases, and 9 bases lay between the germline ends. The CDR3 runs to 12 residues. The CDR3 nucleotides are TGTGCCAGCAGTTTAAGGGAGGAAGGCTACACCTTC. Protein sequence: CASSLREEGYTF.

The chain has TRBV28 and TRBJ2-7; TRBD2 matches 8 bases. The CDR3 length is 13 residues. In germline, CDR1 is MDHEN, CDR2 SYDVKM. V lost 7 bases and J lost 6; bases outside the gene matches: 8. CDR3 residues: CASTGGQVGEQYF. The CDR3 DNA is TGTGCCAGCACGGGGGGGCAGGTGGGCGAGCAGTACTTC.